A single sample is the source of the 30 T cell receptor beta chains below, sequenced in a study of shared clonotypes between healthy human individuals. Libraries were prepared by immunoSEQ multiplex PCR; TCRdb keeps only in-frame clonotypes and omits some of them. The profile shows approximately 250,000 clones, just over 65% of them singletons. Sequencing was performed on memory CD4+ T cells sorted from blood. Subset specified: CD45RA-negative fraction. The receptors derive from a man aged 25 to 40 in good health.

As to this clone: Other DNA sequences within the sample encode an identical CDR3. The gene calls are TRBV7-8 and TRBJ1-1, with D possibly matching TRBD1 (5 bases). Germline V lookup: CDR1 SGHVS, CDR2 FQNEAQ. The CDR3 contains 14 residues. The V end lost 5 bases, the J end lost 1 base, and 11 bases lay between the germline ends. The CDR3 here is CASSLGTANTEAFF. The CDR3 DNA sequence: TGTGCCAGCAGCCTGGGGACGGCGAACACTGAAGCTTTCTTT. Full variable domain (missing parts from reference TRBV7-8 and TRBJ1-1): GAGVSQSPRYKVAKRGQDVALRCDPISGHVSLFWYQQALGQGPEFLTYFQNEAQLDKSGLPSDRFFAERPEGSVSTLKIQRTQQEDSAVYLCASSLGTANTEAFFGQGTRLTVV.

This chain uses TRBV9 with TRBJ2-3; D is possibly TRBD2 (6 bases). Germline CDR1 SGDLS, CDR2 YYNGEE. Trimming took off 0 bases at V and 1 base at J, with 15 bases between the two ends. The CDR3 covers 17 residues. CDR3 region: CASSVEAGSVGTDTQYF. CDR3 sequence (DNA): TGTGCCAGCAGCGTAGAGGCGGGATCGGTTGGCACAGATACGCAGTATTTT. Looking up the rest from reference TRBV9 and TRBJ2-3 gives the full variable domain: DSGVTQTPKHLITATGQRVTLRCSPRSGDLSVYWYQQSLDQGLQFLIQYYNGEERAKGNILERFSAQQFPDLHSELNLSSLELGDSALYFCASSVEAGSVGTDTQYFGPGTRLTVL.

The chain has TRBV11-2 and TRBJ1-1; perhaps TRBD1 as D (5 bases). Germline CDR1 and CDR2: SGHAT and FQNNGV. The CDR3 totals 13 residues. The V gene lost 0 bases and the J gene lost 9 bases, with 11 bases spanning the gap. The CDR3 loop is CASSLDRSGKAFF. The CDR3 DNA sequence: TGTGCCAGCAGCTTAGATCGTTCAGGGAAAGCTTTCTTT.

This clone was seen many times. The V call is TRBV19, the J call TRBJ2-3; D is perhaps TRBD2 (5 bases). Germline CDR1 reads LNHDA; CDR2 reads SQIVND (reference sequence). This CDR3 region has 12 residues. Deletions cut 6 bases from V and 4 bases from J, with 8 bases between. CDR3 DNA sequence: TGTGCCAGTAGCCCGGAGGCAGATACGCAGTATTTT. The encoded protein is CASSPEADTQYF. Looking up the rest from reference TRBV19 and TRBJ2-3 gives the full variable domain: DGGITQSPKYLFRKEGQNVTLSCEQNLNHDAMYWYRQDPGQGLRLIYYSQIVNDFQKGDIAEGYSVSREKKESFPLTVTSAQKNPTAFYLCASSPEADTQYFGPGTRLTVL.

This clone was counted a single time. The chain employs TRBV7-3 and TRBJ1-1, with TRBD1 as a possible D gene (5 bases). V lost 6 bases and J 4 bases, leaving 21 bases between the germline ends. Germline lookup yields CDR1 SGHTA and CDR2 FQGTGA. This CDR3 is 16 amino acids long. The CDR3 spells CASSPTGASWTTEAFF. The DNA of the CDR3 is TGTGCCAGCAGTCCTACAGGTGCCTCGTGGACCACTGAAGCTTTCTTT.

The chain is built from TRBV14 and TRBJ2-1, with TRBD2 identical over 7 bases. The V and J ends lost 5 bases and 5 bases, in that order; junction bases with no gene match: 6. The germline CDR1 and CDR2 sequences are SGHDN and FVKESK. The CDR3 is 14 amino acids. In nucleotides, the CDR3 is TGTGCCAGCAGCTTGACTAGCCTCGACAATGAGCAGTTCTTC. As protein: CASSLTSLDNEQFF. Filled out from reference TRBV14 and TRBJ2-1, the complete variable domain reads EAGVTQFPSHSVIEKGQTVTLRCDPISGHDNLYWYRRVMGKEIKFLLHFVKESKQDESGMPNNRFLAERTGGTYSTLKVQPAELEDSGVYFCASSLTSLDNEQFFGPGTRLTVL.

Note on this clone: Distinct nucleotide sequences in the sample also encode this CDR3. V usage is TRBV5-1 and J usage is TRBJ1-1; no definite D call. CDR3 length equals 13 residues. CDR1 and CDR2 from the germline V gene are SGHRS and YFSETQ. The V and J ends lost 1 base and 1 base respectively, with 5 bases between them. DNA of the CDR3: TGCGCCAGCAGCTTGCGTGGGAACACTGAAGCTTTCTTT. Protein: CASSLRGNTEAFF. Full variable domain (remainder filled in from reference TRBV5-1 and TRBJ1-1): KAGVTQTPRYLIKTRGQQVTLSCSPISGHRSVSWYQQTPGQGLQFLFEYFSETQRNKGNFPGRFSGRQFSNSRSEMNVSTLELGDSALYLCASSLRGNTEAFFGQGTRLTVV.

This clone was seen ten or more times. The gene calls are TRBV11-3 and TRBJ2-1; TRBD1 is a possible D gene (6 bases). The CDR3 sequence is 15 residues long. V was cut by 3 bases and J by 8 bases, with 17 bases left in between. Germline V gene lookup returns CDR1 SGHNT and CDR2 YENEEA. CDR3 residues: CASSFEGTGTHEQFF. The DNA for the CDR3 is TGTGCCAGCAGCTTCGAAGGTACAGGGACCCATGAGCAGTTCTTC.

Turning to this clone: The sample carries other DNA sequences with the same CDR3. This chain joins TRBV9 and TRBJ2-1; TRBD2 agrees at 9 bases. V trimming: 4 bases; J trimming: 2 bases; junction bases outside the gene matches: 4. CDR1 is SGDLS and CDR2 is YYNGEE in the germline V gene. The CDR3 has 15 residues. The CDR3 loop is CASSPRLAAYNEQFF. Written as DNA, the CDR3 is TGTGCCAGCAGCCCCCGACTAGCGGCCTACAATGAGCAGTTCTTC.

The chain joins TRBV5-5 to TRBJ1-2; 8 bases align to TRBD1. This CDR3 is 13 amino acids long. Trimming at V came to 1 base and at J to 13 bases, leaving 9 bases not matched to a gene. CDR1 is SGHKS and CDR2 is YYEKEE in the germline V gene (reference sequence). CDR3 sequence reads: CASSLRTGSSCTF. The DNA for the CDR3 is TGTGCCAGCAGCTTGAGGACAGGGTCATCATGCACCTTC.

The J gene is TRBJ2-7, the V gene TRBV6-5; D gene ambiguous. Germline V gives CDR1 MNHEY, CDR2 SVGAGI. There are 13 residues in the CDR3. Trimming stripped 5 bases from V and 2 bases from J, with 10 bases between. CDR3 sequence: CASSVSSPYEQYF. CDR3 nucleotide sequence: TGTGCCAGCAGTGTATCAAGCCCCTACGAGCAGTACTTC.

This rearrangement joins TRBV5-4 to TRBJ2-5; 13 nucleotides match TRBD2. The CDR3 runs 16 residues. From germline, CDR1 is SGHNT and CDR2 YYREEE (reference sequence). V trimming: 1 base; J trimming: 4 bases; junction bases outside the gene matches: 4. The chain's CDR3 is CASSLRLAGGGETQYF. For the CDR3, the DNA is TGTGCCAGCAGCTTGAGACTAGCGGGAGGTGGAGAGACCCAGTACTTC. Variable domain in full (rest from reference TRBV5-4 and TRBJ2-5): ETGVTQSPTHLIKTRGQQVTLRCSSQSGHNTVSWYQQALGQGPQFIFQYYREEENGRGNFPPRFSGLQFPNYSSELNVNALELDDSALYLCASSLRLAGGGETQYFGPGTRLLVL.

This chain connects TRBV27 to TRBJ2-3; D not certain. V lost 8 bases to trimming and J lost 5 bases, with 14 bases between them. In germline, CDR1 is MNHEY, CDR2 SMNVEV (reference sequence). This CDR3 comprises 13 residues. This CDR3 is CASRKMDRDTQYF. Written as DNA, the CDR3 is TGTGCCAGCCGAAAGATGGATAGAGATACGCAGTATTTT.

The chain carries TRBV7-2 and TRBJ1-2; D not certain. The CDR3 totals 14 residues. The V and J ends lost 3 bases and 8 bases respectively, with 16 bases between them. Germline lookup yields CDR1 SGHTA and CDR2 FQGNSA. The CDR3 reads CASSFITPGKGYTF. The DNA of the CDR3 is TGTGCCAGCAGCTTTATCACCCCCGGGAAAGGCTACACCTTC.

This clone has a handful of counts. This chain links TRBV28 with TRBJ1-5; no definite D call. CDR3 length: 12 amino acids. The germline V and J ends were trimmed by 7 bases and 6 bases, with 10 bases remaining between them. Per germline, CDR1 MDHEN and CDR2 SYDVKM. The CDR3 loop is CASTSGVQPQHF. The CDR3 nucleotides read TGTGCCAGCACCTCGGGTGTTCAGCCCCAGCATTTT.

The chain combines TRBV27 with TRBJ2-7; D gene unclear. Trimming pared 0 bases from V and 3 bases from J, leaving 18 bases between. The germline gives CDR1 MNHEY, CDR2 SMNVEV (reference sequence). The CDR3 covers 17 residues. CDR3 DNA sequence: TGTGCCAGCAGTTTATCGACGGTGAGATTAGAACGCTACGAGCAGTACTTC. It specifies CASSLSTVRLERYEQYF.

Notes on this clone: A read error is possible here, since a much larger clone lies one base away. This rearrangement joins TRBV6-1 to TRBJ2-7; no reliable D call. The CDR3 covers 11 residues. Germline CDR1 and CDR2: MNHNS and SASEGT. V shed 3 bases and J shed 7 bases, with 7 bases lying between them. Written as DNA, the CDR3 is TGTGCCAGCAGTGATGAGTGGGAGCAGTACTTC. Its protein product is CASSDEWEQYF.

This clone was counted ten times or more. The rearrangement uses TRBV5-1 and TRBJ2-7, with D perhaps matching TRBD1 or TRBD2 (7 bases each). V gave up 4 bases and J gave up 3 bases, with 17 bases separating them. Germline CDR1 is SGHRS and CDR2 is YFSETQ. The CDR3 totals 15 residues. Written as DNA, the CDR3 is TGCGCCAGCAGCACGGGGACAGCGGGGCACTACGAGCAGTACTTC. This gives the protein CASSTGTAGHYEQYF.

This CDR3 is CASLAAGTGELFF. CDR3 coding DNA: TGTGCCAGCCTCGCCGCGGGGACCGGGGAGCTGTTTTTT. The rearrangement links TRBV5-4 to TRBJ2-2; TRBD2 is a possible D gene (6 bases). The CDR3 has 13 residues. Germline assignment: CDR1 SGHNT and CDR2 YYREEE (reference sequence). V lost 7 bases, J lost 5 bases, and 12 bases lay in between.

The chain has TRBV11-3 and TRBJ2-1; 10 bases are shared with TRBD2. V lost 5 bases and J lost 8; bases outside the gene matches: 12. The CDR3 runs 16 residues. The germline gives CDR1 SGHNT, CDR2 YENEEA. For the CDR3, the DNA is TGTGCCAGCAGCCCCAGCGGGAGGGCCGGGGTAGATGAGCAGTTCTTC. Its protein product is CASSPSGRAGVDEQFF.

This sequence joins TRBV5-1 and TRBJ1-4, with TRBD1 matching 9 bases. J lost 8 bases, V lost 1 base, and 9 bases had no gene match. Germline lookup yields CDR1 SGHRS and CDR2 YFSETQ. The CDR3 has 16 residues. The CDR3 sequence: CASSLLPGQGDEKLFF. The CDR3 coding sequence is TGCGCCAGCAGCTTGCTACCGGGACAGGGAGACGAAAAACTGTTTTTT.

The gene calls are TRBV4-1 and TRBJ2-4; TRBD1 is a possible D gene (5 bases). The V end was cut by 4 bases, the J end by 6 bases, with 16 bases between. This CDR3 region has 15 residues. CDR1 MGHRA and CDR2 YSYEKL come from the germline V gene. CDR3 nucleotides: TGCGCCAGCAGCCTAATTCTCCAGGACATAAACATTCAGTACTTC. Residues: CASSLILQDINIQYF.

In DNA, the CDR3 is TGTGCCAGCAGTTTACGACAGATGGTCCCCTACGAGCAGTACTTC. Its translation: CASSLRQMVPYEQYF. The gene calls are TRBV28 and TRBJ2-7; possibly TRBD1 for D (5 bases). The CDR3 runs 15 residues. With 2 bases removed from V and 2 bases from J, the gap between germline ends came to 13 bases. Per the germline V gene, CDR1 is MDHEN and CDR2 is SYDVKM.

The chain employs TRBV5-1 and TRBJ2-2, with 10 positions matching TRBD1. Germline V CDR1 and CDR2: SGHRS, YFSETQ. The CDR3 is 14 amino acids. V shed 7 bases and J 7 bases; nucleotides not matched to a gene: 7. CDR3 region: CASRPGQGNGELFF. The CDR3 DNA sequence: TGCGCCAGCCGGCCGGGACAGGGGAACGGGGAGCTGTTTTTT. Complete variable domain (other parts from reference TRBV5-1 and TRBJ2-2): KAGVTQTPRYLIKTRGQQVTLSCSPISGHRSVSWYQQTPGQGLQFLFEYFSETQRNKGNFPGRFSGRQFSNSRSEMNVSTLELGDSALYLCASRPGQGNGELFFGEGSRLTVL.

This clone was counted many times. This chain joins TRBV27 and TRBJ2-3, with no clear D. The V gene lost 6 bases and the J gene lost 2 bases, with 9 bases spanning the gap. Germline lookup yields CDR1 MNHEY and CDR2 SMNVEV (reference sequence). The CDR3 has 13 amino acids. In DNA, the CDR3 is TGTGCCAGCAGCCACGGACCCACAGATACGCAGTATTTT. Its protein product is CASSHGPTDTQYF.

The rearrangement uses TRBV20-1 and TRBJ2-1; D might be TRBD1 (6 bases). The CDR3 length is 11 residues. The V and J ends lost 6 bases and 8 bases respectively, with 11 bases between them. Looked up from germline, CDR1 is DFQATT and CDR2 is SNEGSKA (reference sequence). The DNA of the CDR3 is TGCAGTGCGCAGGGGAACGATGAGCAGTTCTTC. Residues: CSAQGNDEQFF.

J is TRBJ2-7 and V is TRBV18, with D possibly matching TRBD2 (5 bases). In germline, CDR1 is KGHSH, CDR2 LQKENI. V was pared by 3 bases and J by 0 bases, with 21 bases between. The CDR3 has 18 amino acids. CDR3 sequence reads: CASSPEVALNLNSYEQYF. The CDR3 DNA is TGTGCCAGCTCACCGGAGGTAGCTCTAAACCTTAACTCCTACGAGCAGTACTTC.

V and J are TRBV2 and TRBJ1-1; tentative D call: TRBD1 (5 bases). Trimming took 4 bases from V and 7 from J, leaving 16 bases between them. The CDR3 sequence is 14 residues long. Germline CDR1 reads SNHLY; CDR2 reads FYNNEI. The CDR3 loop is CASSGWGGRVEAFF. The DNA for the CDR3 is TGTGCCAGCAGTGGCTGGGGGGGGAGGGTTGAAGCTTTCTTT.

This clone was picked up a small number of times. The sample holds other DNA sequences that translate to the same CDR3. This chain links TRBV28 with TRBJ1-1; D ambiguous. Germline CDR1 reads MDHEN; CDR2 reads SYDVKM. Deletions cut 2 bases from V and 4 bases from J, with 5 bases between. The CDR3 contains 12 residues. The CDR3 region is CASSLPSTEAFF. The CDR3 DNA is TGTGCCAGCAGTTTACCCTCCACTGAAGCTTTCTTT.

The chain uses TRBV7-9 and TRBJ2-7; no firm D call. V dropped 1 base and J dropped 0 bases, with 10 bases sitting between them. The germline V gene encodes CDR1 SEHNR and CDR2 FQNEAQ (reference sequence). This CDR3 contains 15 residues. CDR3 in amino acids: CASSLGQPISYEQYF. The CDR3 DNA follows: TGTGCCAGCAGCTTAGGCCAGCCGATCTCCTACGAGCAGTACTTC. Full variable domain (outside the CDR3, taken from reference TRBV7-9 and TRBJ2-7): DTGVSQNPRHKITKRGQNVTFRCDPISEHNRLYWYRQTLGQGPEFLTYFQNEAQLEKSRLLSDRFSAERPKGSFSTLEIQRTEQGDSAMYLCASSLGQPISYEQYFGPGTRLTVT.